The clone carrying this T cell receptor (beta chain) was seen more than once but under ten times. Its antigen is as yet unknown. The germline V and J ends were trimmed by 4 bases and 6 bases, with 10 bases remaining between them. The CDR3 totals 12 residues. The V gene's germline CDR1 is ENHRY and CDR2 SYGVKD. These data belong to a study of shared clonotypes between healthy human individuals. Study-wide results and caveats: Donor scarcity curtailed the genetic and exposure-history diversity represented herein.

Recent acute infections and vaccinations were absent in the healthy HIV-negative adult donors. Measured with immunoSEQ multiplex PCR; TCRdb has only the in-frame clones, and not every one. The data contain about 360,000 clones, around 67% of them singletons. The rearrangement joins TRBV10-3 to TRBJ2-7, with D possibly being TRBD2 (6 bases). This sequence was found in a man under 40 in good health. What was sequenced was memory CD4+ T cells sorted from blood. The subset here: CD45RA-negative fraction. The DNA for the CDR3 is TGTGCCATCAGTGGTGGAGGGGTCGAGCAGTACTTC. This encodes CAISGGGVEQYF.